This TCR beta chain was captured in a study of T cells in women clearing cervical HPV infection. Profiled with immunoSEQ multiplex PCR; TCRdb holds only in-frame clones, not every one. This repertoire comprises about 24,000 clones; its ten largest clones make up approximately 5.5%. Comments on this clone: What it recognizes is unknown. Sequencing ends 3 residues short of the CDR3 end; the germline J gene provides the rest.

All donors had a single incident cervical HPV16 infection, not prevalent. Study-wide findings and caveats: Repertoire richness, not evenness, was significantly elevated in CIN3+ cases versus controls. A classifier using richness and V gene abundances reached an AUC of around 0.78.

In germline, CDR1 is SNHLY, CDR2 FYNNEI. Trimming took 5 bases from V and 3 from J, leaving 17 bases between them. The CDR3 sequence is 15 residues long. The receptor's source is a woman between 18 and 75 years old with a cervical HPV16 infection that either progressed to CIN3+ or cleared (not recorded which). The sequenced material came from blood buffy coat. The chain joins TRBV2 to TRBJ2-7, with D uncertain. The CDR3 is CASSQSCGTRYEQYF. Incomplete CDR3 DNA: TGTGCCAGCAGTCAAAGTTGTGGCACCCGCTACGAG.